This TCR beta chain was obtained from a study of T cell repertoires in cytomegalovirus infection (dated by TCRdb to between 2017 and 2020). With regard to the full study: Donor HLA type was relevant to the analysis, as public TCR beta signatures indicated carriage of CMV infection together with the matching HLA type. Results and caveats for the whole study, not just this receptor: The ex vivo response was dominated by HLA-C-restricted CMV-specific TCR beta clonotypes, which also provided the single most frequent clonotype in two of eight donors. Carriers of CMV infection plus the relevant HLA type were discriminated by the cumulative frequency of public TCR beta family members in the study cohort and in an independent roughly 370-donor cohort.

Sequencing was carried out with an Illumina HiSeq 1500. TCRdb ran its own pipeline on the public reads, namely fastp trimming at Q25 and MiXCR clone calling, and kept in-frame beta chains. A single entry per CDR3 protein holds the most common genes and DNA from its merged rows. The sample table lists 150,000 to 200,000 distinct CDR3 sequences, roughly 18% of them with a count of one. The top ten clones comprise around a sixth of the sample. This clonotype was detected a few times. What antigen it recognizes has not been identified. The record has no base qualities; no much larger clone is one base away. Material: CD8+ T cells from PBMCs. The origin of this receptor is a human donor in good health (CMV status not recorded). Some clones in this sample may be carry-over from other donors' samples.

The bases are TGTGCCAGCAGTTTCTCCCGGGACAGGGGATACTATGGCTACACCTTC. This gives the protein CASSFSRDRGYYGYTF. The chain is assembled from TRBV6-2 or TRBV6-3 and TRBJ1-2, with TRBD1 identical over 10 junction bases. Trimmed from V: 4 bases; trimmed from J: 3 bases; junction bases lacking a gene match: 8. The CDR3 runs 16 residues from the cysteine to the phenylalanine. Kept here is only the CDR3 DNA, which spans 48 bases and is read in frame from base 1. CDR1 and CDR2, looked up from the germline V gene, are MNHEY and SVGEGT.